The 7 T cell receptor beta chains below were found in one sample sequenced in a study of cytomegalovirus exposure and HLA in healthy donors. Primers included in the PCR were 60 Vbeta and 13 Jbeta primers. Method: immunoSEQ multiplex PCR; TCRdb's copy keeps in-frame clones and lacks some. This table has 150,000 to 200,000 clones, more than 70% appearing once. Sequencing was done on a sample of PBMCs. These receptors all come from a woman in her thirties or forties in good health and CMV-seronegative.

This chain uses TRBV13 with TRBJ1-2, with TRBD1 matching over 9 bases. The CDR3 length is 13 residues. CDR1 is PRHDT, CDR2 FYEKMQ, per germline (reference sequence). V lost 3 bases and J lost 5; bases outside the gene matches: 1. The CDR3 loop reads CASSLDRGYGYTF. CDR3 DNA: TGTGCCAGCAGCTTGGACAGGGGTTATGGCTACACCTTC.

The chain has TRBV7-9 and TRBJ2-5; tentative D call: TRBD1 (5 bases). V gave up 3 bases and J gave up 0 bases, with 11 bases separating them. Germline V gene lookup returns CDR1 SEHNR and CDR2 FQNEAQ (reference sequence). CDR3 length: 15 amino acids. The CDR3 here is CASSFETEYQETQYF. CDR3 DNA sequence: TGTGCCAGCAGCTTCGAGACAGAGTACCAAGAGACCCAGTACTTC.

The genes are TRBV5-4 and TRBJ2-3; the D call may be TRBD1 or TRBD2 (5 bases each). Trimming stripped 4 bases from V and 3 bases from J, with 21 bases between. CDR1 and CDR2 from the germline V gene are SGHNT and YYREEE (reference sequence). The CDR3 length is 17 residues. CDR3 protein: CASSVGVDPTRTDTQYF. The CDR3 DNA reads as TGTGCCAGCAGCGTGGGGGTCGACCCCACGCGGACAGATACGCAGTATTTT.

The chain carries TRBV19 and TRBJ2-2; TRBD1 might be the D (5 bases). The CDR3 spans 13 residues. Germline loops: CDR1 LNHDA, CDR2 SQIVND (reference sequence). The germline V and J ends were trimmed by 10 bases and 1 base, with 10 bases remaining between them. The CDR3 sequence is CATETENTGELFF. CDR3 DNA: TGTGCCACGGAGACAGAGAACACCGGGGAGCTGTTTTTT. The entire variable domain, with the rest obtained from reference TRBV19 and TRBJ2-2, is as follows: DGGITQSPKYLFRKEGQNVTLSCEQNLNHDAMYWYRQDPGQGLRLIYYSQIVNDFQKGDIAEGYSVSREKKESFPLTVTSAQKNPTAFYLCATETENTGELFFGEGSRLTVL.

V is TRBV13 and J is TRBJ2-2, with D perhaps matching TRBD1 (6 bases). Trimming removed 2 bases at V and 4 bases at J, with 20 bases between. Germline CDR1 PRHDT, CDR2 FYEKMQ (reference sequence). The CDR3 length is 18 residues. The CDR3 protein is CASSLTIRDIKITGELFF. The CDR3, as DNA: TGTGCCAGCAGCTTAACAATTCGGGACATCAAGATCACCGGGGAGCTGTTTTTT.

The J gene is TRBJ2-2, the V gene TRBV19, with D uncertain. The germline V gene encodes CDR1 LNHDA and CDR2 SQIVND (reference sequence). There are 16 residues in the CDR3. Between the trimmed V and J ends, which lost 6 bases and 0 bases, there was a span of 14 bases. The chain's CDR3 is CASRFPGSANTGELFF. As DNA, the CDR3 is TGTGCCAGTAGGTTCCCGGGTTCTGCGAACACCGGGGAGCTGTTTTTT.

The chain employs TRBV7-2 and TRBJ2-4, with a tentative D call TRBD2 (7 bases). CDR3 length: 15 amino acids. Per germline, CDR1 SGHTA and CDR2 FQGNSA. Trimming took off 5 bases at V and 6 bases at J, with 17 bases between the two ends. The CDR3 DNA follows: TGTGCCAGCAGCCCTCCCGCGGGGGCAATAAACATTCAGTACTTC. Encoded protein: CASSPPAGAINIQYF.